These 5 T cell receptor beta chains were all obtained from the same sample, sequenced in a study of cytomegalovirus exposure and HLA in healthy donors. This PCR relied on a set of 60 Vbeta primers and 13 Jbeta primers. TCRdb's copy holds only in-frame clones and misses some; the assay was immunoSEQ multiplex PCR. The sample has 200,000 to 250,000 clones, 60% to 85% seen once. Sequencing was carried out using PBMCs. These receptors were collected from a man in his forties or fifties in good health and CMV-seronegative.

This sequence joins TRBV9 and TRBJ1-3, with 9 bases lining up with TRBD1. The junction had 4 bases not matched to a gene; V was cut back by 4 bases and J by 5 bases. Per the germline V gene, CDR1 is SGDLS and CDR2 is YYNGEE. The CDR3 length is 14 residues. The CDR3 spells CASSIGTGRNTIYF. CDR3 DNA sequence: TGTGCCAGCAGCATAGGGACAGGGAGAAACACCATATATTTT.

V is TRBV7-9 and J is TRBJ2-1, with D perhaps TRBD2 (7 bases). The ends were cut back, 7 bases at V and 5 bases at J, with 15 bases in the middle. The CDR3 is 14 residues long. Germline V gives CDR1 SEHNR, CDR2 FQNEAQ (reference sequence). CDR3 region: CASTPRGGDNEQFF. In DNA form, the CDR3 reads TGTGCCAGCACCCCGCGAGGGGGGGACAATGAGCAGTTCTTC.

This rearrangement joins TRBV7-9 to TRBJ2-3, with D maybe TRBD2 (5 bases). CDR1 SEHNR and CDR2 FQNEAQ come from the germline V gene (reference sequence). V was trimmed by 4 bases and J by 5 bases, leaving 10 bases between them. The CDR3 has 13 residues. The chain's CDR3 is CASSWENLDTQYF. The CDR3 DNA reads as TGTGCCAGCAGCTGGGAGAATCTAGATACGCAGTATTTT. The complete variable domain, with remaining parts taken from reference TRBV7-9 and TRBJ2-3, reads DTGVSQNPRHKITKRGQNVTFRCDPISEHNRLYWYRQTLGQGPEFLTYFQNEAQLEKSRLLSDRFSAERPKGSFSTLEIQRTEQGDSAMYLCASSWENLDTQYFGPGTRLTVL.

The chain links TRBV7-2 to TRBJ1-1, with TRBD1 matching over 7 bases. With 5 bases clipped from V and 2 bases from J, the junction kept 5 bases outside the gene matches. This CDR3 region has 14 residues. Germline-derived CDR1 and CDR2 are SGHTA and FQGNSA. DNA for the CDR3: TGTGCCAGCAGCCGGGACAGAGGAAACACTGAAGCTTTCTTT. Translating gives CASSRDRGNTEAFF.

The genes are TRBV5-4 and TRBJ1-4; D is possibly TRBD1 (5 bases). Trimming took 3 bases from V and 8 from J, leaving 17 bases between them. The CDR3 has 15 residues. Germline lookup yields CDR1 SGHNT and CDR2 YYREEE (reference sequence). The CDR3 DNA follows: TGTGCCAGCAGCTCCTCAGGGTCTATTGGGGAAAAACTGTTTTTT. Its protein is CASSSSGSIGEKLFF.